This TCR beta chain was captured by sequencing in a study of blood T cell repertoires in COVID-19. Study background: Samples representing acute and convalescent COVID-19 were sourced from the United States, Italy and Spain.

V lost 4 bases to trimming and J lost 7 bases; unmatched junction nucleotides: 7. The CDR3 contains 14 residues. Germline CDR1 is MNHNY and CDR2 is SVGAGI (reference sequence). Cohort 3 donors were reported recovered after two negative PCRs, clearance, or symptom resolution. The method was immunoSEQ multiplex PCR; TCRdb's version includes in-frame clones alone and lacks a portion of them. The table shows over 250,000 clones, with around 90% occurring only once. Material: PBMCs or T cells enriched from blood (not recorded which). The V call is TRBV6-6, the J call TRBJ1-5; 7 positions match TRBD1. The TCR originated in a man between 60 and 70 years old who had recovered from COVID-19. CDR3 DNA sequence: TGTGCCAGCAGTTTCCCCGGGACAGTACAGCCCCAGCATTTT. Its protein product is CASSFPGTVQPQHF.